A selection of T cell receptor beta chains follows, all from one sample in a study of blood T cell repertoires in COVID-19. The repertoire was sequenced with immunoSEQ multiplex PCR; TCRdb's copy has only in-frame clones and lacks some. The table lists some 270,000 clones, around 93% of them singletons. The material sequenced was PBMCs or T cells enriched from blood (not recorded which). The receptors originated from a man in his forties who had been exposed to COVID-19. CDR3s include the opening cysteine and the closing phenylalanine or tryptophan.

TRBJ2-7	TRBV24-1	CATSAPGQGAEEQYF
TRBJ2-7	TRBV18	CASSRPGVVHEQYF
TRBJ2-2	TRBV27	CASSLAQTSGTNTGELFF
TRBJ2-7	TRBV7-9	CASSLGGGNSYEQYF
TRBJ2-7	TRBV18	CASSPDSLYEQYF
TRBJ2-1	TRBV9	CASSVSGRDNEQFF
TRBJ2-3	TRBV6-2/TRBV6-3	CASSYYPRSKDTQYF
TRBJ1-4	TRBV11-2	CASSTSRGLHNKLFF
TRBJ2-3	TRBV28	CASRGGVITDTQYF
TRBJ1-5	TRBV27	CASSSGGRSQPQHF
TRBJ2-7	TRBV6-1	CASSESGYEQYF
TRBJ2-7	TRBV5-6	CASSLLAYRPVESYEQYF
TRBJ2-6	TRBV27	CASSYWDRVPSGANVLTF
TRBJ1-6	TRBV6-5	CASSSDRGDSPLHF
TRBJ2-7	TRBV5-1	CASSLVAGEIYEQYF
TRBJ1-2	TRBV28	CASTQRFPNYGYTF
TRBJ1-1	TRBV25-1	CASSESERGNTEAFF
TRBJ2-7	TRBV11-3	CASSLSDSAYEQYF
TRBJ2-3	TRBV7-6	CASSSGRLAGTDTQYF
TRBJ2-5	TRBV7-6	CASTSMEGETQYF
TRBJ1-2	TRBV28	CASSLGSGTEYGYTF
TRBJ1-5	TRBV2	CASSEQPGAVNQPQHF
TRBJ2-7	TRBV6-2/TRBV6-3	CASSPRSGGSSYEQYF
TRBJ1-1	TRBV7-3	CASRLDRNTEAFF
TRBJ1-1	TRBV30	CAWSTGGFSEAFF
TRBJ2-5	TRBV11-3	CASSPWTSGSQETQYF
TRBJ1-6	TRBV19	CASSIFGTGDSPLHF
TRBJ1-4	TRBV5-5	CASSFRDITRNEKLFF
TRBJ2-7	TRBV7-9	CASSPGRNEQYF
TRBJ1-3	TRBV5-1	CASSLGSNSGNTIYF
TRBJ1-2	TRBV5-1	CASSLTSSGDYGYTF
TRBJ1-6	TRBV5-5	CASSTRTGGYNSPLHF
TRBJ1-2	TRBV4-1	CASSQGEALGYGYTF
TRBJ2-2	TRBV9	CASNPTGAVTGELFF
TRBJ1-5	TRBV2	CASSVGVNQPQHF
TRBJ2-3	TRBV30	CAWSVSPQSLAVTDTQYF
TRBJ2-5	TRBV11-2	CASSRREELGTQYF
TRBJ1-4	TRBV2	CASSQTVLEKLFF
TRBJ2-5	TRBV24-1	CATSDTVGLAGTQETQYF
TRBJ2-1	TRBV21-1	CASSKVGQELNEQFF
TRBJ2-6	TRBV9	CASSSPTGGFTGANVLTF
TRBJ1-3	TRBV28	CASRTQGSGNTIYF
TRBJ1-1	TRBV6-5	CASKAPQGPNTEAFF
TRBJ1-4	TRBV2	CASRPQGDRAQELFF
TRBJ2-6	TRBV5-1	CASSLEARDWGSGANVLTF
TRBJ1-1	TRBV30	CAWSVTRRGQTGSRTEAFF
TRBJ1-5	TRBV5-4	CASSLYRRNQPQHF
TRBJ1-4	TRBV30	CAWSSPRDSSTNEKLFF
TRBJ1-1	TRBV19	CASSIAANTEAFF
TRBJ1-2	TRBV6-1	CASSEAMAGGHGYTF
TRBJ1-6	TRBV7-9	CASSFGTARSSPLHF
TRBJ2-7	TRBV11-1	CASSSRTGDSYEQYF
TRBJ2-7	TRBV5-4	CASSLVGGSSYEQYF
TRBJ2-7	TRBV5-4	CASSPDRSNYEQYF
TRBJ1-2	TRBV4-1	CASSQEGLTKGGYTF
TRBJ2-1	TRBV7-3	CASSLTGWLAGRGGNEQFF
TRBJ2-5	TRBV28	CASTHLQGGQETQYF